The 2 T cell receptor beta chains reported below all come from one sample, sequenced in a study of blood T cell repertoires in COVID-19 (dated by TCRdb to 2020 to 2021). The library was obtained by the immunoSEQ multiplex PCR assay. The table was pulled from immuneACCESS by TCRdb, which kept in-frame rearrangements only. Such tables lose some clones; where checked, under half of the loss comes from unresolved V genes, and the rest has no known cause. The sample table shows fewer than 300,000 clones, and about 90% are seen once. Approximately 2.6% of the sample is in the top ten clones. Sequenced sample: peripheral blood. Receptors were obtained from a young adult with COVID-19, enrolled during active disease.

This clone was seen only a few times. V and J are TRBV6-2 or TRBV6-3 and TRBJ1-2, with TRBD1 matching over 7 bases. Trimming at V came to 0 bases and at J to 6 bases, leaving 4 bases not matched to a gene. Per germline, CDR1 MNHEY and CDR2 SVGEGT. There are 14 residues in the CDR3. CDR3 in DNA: TGTGCCAGCAGTTACTCGGAACAGGGGAATGGCTACACCTTC. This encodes CASSYSEQGNGYTF.

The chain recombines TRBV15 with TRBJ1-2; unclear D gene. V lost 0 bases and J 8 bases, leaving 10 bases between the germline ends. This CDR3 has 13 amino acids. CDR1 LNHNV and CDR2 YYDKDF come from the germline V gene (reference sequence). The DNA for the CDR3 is TGTGCCACCAGCAGAGATACGGTCCGGGGCTACACCTTC. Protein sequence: CATSRDTVRGYTF.